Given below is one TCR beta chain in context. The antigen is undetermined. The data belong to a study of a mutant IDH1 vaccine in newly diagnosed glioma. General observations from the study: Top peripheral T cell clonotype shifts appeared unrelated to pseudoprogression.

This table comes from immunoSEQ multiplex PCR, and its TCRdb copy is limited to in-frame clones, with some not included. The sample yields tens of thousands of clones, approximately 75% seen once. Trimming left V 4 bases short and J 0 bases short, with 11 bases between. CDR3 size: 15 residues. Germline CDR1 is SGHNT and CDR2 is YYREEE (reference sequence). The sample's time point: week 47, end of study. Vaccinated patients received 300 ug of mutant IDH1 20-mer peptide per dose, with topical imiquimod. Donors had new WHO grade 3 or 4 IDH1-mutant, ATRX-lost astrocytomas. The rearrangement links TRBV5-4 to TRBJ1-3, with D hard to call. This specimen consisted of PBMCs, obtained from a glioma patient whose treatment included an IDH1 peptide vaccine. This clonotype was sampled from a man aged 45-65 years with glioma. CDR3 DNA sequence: TGTGCCAGCAGCACTGGACGGGACTCTGGAAACACCATATATTTT. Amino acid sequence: CASSTGRDSGNTIYF.